A single sample is the source of the 21 T cell receptor beta chains below, sequenced in a study of CD8+ T cells in alopecia areata. RNA was extracted and reverse transcribed into cDNA as the sequencing template. Sequencing was performed with immunoSEQ multiplex PCR; in TCRdb, only in-frame clones are kept and a portion is missing. The sample records under 150,000 clones, 47% being singletons. Source material: NKG2D-low CD8+ T cells sorted from blood. The receptors here all came from a human donor with alopecia areata.

V is TRBV27 and J is TRBJ2-7; D remains ambiguous. The CDR3 runs 14 residues. Germline V gene sequence: CDR1 MNHEY, CDR2 SMNVEV (reference sequence). V was trimmed by 5 bases and J by 3 bases, leaving 14 bases between them. DNA for the CDR3: TGTGCCAGCAGTAAGGGCGCAGGAAGCTACGAGCAGTACTTC. This codes for CASSKGAGSYEQYF.

This clone was picked up one time. The chain is built from TRBV7-2 and TRBJ2-3; D is undetermined. Trimming removed 4 bases from V and 0 bases from J, with 5 bases in between. The V gene's germline CDR1 is SGHTA and CDR2 FQGNSA. The CDR3 spans 13 residues. CDR3: CASSYISTDTQYF. Here the CDR3 DNA reads TGTGCCAGCAGCTACATTAGCACAGATACGCAGTATTTT.

This clone appeared a few times. The chain has TRBV25-1 and TRBJ2-3, with no clear D. V lost 6 bases, J lost 1 base, and 8 bases lay in between. Germline loops: CDR1 MGHDK, CDR2 SYGVNS. This CDR3 has 13 residues. CDR3 residues: CASSGGGTDTQYF. CDR3 in DNA: TGTGCCAGCAGCGGTGGGGGCACAGATACGCAGTATTTT.

The gene calls are TRBV5-1 and TRBJ2-7, with D tentatively TRBD1 (6 bases). There are 14 residues in the CDR3. Trimming removed 4 bases at V and 3 bases at J, with 14 bases between. Germline V gives CDR1 SGHRS, CDR2 YFSETQ. The CDR3 is CASSLGQGNYEQYF. CDR3 in DNA: TGCGCCAGCAGCCTGGGGCAGGGGAACTACGAGCAGTACTTC.

The V call is TRBV27, the J call TRBJ2-1, with 7 bases that match TRBD1. Trimming removed 0 bases from V and 9 bases from J; junction bases left unmatched: 2. This CDR3 is 13 amino acids long. Germline V gene data show CDR1 as MNHEY and CDR2 as SMNVEV (reference sequence). The CDR3 DNA reads TGTGCCAGCAGTTTATCAGGGGACAGTGAGCAGTTCTTC. It specifies CASSLSGDSEQFF.

The chain has TRBV4-1 and TRBJ2-5; D is tentatively TRBD1 or TRBD2 (5 bases each). There are 13 residues in the CDR3. The germline CDR1 and CDR2 sequences are MGHRA and YSYEKL. Trimming shortened V by 0 bases and J by 5 bases, and 7 bases separated the two germline ends. The CDR3 protein is CASSQEGEETQYF. CDR3 nucleotide sequence: TGCGCCAGCAGCCAAGAAGGGGAGGAGACCCAGTACTTC.

The table lists this clone with a few counts. This chain links TRBV28 with TRBJ2-1; D is perhaps TRBD2 (7 bases). The germline CDR1 and CDR2 sequences are MDHEN and SYDVKM. V was pared by 2 bases and J by 6 bases, with 20 bases between. There are 17 residues in the CDR3. This chain's CDR3 is CASSLNPVGEGGNEQFF. The DNA of the CDR3 is TGTGCCAGCAGTTTAAACCCCGTCGGGGAGGGGGGCAATGAGCAGTTCTTC.

In this sample, this clone turned up a few times. In nucleotides, the CDR3 is TGCAGCGCCGACACAGGGACAGATACGCAGTATTTT. Its translation is CSADTGTDTQYF. The chain couples TRBV29-1 to TRBJ2-3; D is perhaps TRBD1 (6 bases). The CDR3 contains 12 residues. CDR1 and CDR2 from the germline V gene are SQVTM and ANQGSEA. V gave up 7 bases and J gave up 3 bases, with 11 bases separating them.

There are a few counts of this clone. The gene calls are TRBV29-1 and TRBJ2-7; a weak D match, TRBD2 (5 bases). Per the germline V gene, CDR1 is SQVTM and CDR2 is ANQGSEA. Trimming pared 6 bases from V and 4 bases from J, leaving 13 bases between. The CDR3 contains 12 residues. The CDR3 coding sequence is TGCAGCGTCGCTAGCAATTGGTACGAGCAGTACTTC. Protein product: CSVASNWYEQYF.

The CDR3 nucleotides are TGTGCCAGCAGCCCCGGACGGTCCACAGATACGCAGTATTTT. Translating gives CASSPGRSTDTQYF. The chain is built from TRBV7-3 and TRBJ2-3; D gene uncertain. The CDR3 spans 14 residues. V was clipped by 5 bases and J by 2 bases, with 11 bases between them. From germline, CDR1 is SGHTA and CDR2 FQGTGA.

In its sample, this clone was seen a few times. The CDR3 DNA reads TGTGCCAGCAGTTTAAAAGTGCTAGCGGGAGGGGCCGGGGAGCTGTTTTTT. This translates into CASSLKVLAGGAGELFF. The chain carries TRBV27 and TRBJ2-2; 12 bases map to TRBD2. CDR3 length equals 17 residues. V gave up 2 bases and J gave up 6 bases; unmatched junction bases: 7. Germline loops: CDR1 MNHEY, CDR2 SMNVEV (reference sequence).

This clone occurred many times. The chain combines TRBV28 with TRBJ2-6, with 10 bases lining up with TRBD1. Germline values: CDR1 MDHEN, CDR2 SYDVKM. Trimming removed 9 bases from V and 1 base from J; junction bases left unmatched: 6. This CDR3 comprises 16 residues. The CDR3 nucleotides are TGTGCCAGTACGGGACAGGGGCCATCTGGGGCCAACGTCCTGACTTTC. Its translation is CASTGQGPSGANVLTF.

The chain is built from TRBV2 and TRBJ2-3; D call uncertain. The CDR3 runs 12 residues. Deletions cut 4 bases from V and 8 bases from J, with 10 bases between. The germline V gene has CDR1 SNHLY and CDR2 FYNNEI. CDR3 bases: TGTGCCAGCAGTGGCGCAGGTTTTACGCAGTATTTT. The encoded protein is CASSGAGFTQYF.

V usage is TRBV29-1 and J usage is TRBJ2-7; 7 bases are a match to TRBD1. Germline V gene data show CDR1 as SQVTM and CDR2 as ANQGSEA. Unmatched junction bases numbered 11, after V lost 4 bases and J lost 5 bases. This CDR3 spans 14 amino acids. CDR3 in amino acids: CSVVDRDRVNEQYF. In nucleotides, the CDR3 is TGCAGCGTTGTCGATAGGGACAGAGTGAACGAGCAGTACTTC.

This chain joins TRBV6-5 and TRBJ2-5; perhaps TRBD1 as D (5 bases). The CDR3 is 15 amino acids. V was shortened by 3 bases and J by 4 bases, with 15 bases between the two germline ends. Germline CDR1 reads MNHEY; CDR2 reads SVGAGI. CDR3 sequence: CASSYVGQVAETQYF. The CDR3 DNA is TGTGCCAGCAGTTATGTAGGACAAGTGGCAGAGACCCAGTACTTC.

V gene TRBV28 combines with J gene TRBJ2-7; 10 nucleotides align to TRBD2. Losses at the gene ends were 5 bases for V and 7 bases for J; bases not matched to a gene: 8. From germline, CDR1 is MDHEN and CDR2 SYDVKM. The CDR3 is made up of 14 amino acids. The CDR3: CASSPLAGEGEQYF. CDR3 sequence (DNA): TGTGCCAGCAGTCCTCTAGCGGGGGAGGGTGAGCAGTACTTC.

The CDR3 coding sequence is TGTGCCAGCAGCGGTGACAGGGCCGGCTACGAGCAGTACTTC. Translating gives CASSGDRAGYEQYF. The chain joins TRBV6-6 to TRBJ2-7, with 7 bases matching TRBD1. The CDR3 loop spans 14 amino acids. V lost 6 bases and J lost 3; bases outside the gene matches: 8. Germline assignment: CDR1 MNHNY and CDR2 SVGAGI (reference sequence).

This clone was counted only a few times. V is TRBV29-1 and J is TRBJ1-1; D might be TRBD1 (6 bases). The V end lost 3 bases, the J end lost 4 bases, and 9 bases lay between the germline ends. CDR1 is SQVTM and CDR2 is ANQGSEA in the germline V gene. This CDR3 contains 12 residues. The CDR3 nucleotides are TGCAGCGTTGACGTGGGGGCCACTGAAGCTTTCTTT. It codes for CSVDVGATEAFF.

The chain recombines TRBV29-1 with TRBJ2-5; TRBD1 might be the D (7 bases). Matching the DNA end better, TRBJ2-7 makes the J call doubtful. Looked up from germline, CDR1 is SQVTM and CDR2 is ANQGSEA. This CDR3 has 12 amino acids. In nucleotides, the CDR3 is TGCAGCGTTCAGGGGGGACCCTACGAGCAGTACTTC. Its protein product is CSVQGGPYEQYF.

This sequence joins TRBV27 and TRBJ2-1; no clear D gene. Trimming pared 6 bases from V and 7 bases from J, leaving 7 bases between. The CDR3 runs to 11 residues. Germline lookup yields CDR1 MNHEY and CDR2 SMNVEV (reference sequence). This CDR3 is CASRNINEQFF. The CDR3 coding sequence is TGTGCCAGCAGAAATATAAATGAGCAGTTCTTC.

This chain uses TRBV29-1 with TRBJ2-7; 12 nucleotides line up with TRBD1. The CDR3 sequence is 17 residues long. Germline CDR1 reads SQVTM; CDR2 reads ANQGSEA. J lost 3 bases, V lost 0 bases, and 9 bases had no gene match. The CDR3 loop is CSVEDSFGTGGFYEQYF. The DNA for the CDR3 is TGCAGCGTTGAAGATAGTTTTGGGACAGGGGGCTTCTACGAGCAGTACTTC.